This TCR beta chain was obtained from a study of a mutant IDH1 vaccine in newly diagnosed glioma. Time point specified: week 11, during vaccination. Vaccine doses each comprised 300 ug of mutant IDH1 20-mer peptide, with topical imiquimod. Data came from immunoSEQ multiplex PCR; TCRdb stores just in-frame clones and leaves some out. The data hold some 64,000 clones, with less than 85% observed a single time. V lost 6 bases and J lost 0, with 20 bases in between. The CDR3 has 17 residues. Germline lookup yields CDR1 MNHEY and CDR2 SMNVEV (reference sequence). In regard to this clone: Its antigen is not known.

This clonotype originated in a woman aged 50 to 60 with glioma. The genes are TRBV27 and TRBJ1-1, with no clear D. Here the sequenced sample was PBMCs, taken from a glioma patient whose treatment included an IDH1 peptide vaccine. The CDR3 spells CASRPNLGMGMNTEAFF. For the CDR3, the DNA is TGTGCCAGCAGACCCAACCTGGGGATGGGTATGAACACTGAAGCTTTCTTT.